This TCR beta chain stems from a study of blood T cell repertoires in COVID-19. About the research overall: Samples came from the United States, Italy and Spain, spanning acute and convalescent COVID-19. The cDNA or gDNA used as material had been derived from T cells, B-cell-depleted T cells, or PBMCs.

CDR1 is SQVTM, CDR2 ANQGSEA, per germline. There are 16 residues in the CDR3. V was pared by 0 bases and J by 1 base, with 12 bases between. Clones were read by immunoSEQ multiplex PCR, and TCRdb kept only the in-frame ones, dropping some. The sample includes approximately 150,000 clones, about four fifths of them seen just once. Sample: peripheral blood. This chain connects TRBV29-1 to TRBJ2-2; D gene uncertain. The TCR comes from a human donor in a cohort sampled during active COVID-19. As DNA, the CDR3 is TGCAGCGTTGAAGACCCCCTAAGAGGGAACACCGGGGAGCTGTTTTTT. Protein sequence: CSVEDPLRGNTGELFF.